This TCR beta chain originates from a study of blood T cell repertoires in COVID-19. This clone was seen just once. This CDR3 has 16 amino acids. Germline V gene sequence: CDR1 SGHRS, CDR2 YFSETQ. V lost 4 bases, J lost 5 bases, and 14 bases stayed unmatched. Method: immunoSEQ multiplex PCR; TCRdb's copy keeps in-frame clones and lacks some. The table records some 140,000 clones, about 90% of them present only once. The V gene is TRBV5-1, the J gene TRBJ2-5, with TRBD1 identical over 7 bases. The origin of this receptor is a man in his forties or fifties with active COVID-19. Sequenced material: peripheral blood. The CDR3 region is CASSAVRGLSSETQYF. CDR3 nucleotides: TGCGCCAGCAGCGCTGTCAGGGGGTTAAGTTCGGAGACCCAGTACTTC.